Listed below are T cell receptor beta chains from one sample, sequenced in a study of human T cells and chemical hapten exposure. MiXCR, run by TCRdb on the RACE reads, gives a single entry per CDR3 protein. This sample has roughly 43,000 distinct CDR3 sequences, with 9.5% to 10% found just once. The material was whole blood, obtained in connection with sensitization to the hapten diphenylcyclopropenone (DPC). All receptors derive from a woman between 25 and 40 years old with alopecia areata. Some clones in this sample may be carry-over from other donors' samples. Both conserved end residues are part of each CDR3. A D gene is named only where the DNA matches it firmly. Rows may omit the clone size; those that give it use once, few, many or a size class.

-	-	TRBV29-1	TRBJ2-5	TGCAGCGTTCCTTGGGGCGCAGAGACCCAGTACTTC	CSVPWGAETQYF
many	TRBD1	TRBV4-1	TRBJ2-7	TGCGCCAGCAGCCGGGGACAGAGAACCTACGAGCAGTACTTC	CASSRGQRTYEQYF
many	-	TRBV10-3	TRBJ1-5	TGTGCCATCAGTGAGGGTCGGGGAAAGGATCAGCCCCAGCATTTT	CAISEGRGKDQPQHF
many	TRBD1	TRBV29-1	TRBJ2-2	TGCAGCGTGACCGGGACAGGGTTTTCGGCCGGGGAGCTGTTTTTT	CSVTGTGFSAGELFF
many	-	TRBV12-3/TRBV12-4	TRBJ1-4	TGTGCCAGCAGTCCCAGACCTAGGGGTGATGAAAAACTGTTTTTT	CASSPRPRGDEKLFF
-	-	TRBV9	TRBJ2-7	TGTGCCAGCAGCGTAGAAGCAGGGTTCGAGCAGTACTTC	CASSVEAGFEQYF
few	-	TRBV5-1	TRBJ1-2	TGCGCCAGCAGCTTGGGGGACCAAAGCTCTATCTTTGACTATGGCTACACCTTC	CASSLGDQSSIFDYGYTF
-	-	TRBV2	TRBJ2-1	TGTGCCAGCAGGGACCTCCGGGACGGACTCTACAATGAGCAGTTCTTC	CASRDLRDGLYNEQFF
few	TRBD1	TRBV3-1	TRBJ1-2	TGTGCCAGCAGCCATGACAGGGGAAGTAACTATGGCTACACCTTC	CASSHDRGSNYGYTF
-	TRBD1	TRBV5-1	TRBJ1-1	TGCGCCAGCAGCTCAGACAGGGACTCTGAAGCTTTCTTT	CASSSDRDSEAFF
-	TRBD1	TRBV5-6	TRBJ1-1	TGTGCCAGCAGCTTTGCAGGGGGCACTGAAGCTTTCTTT	CASSFAGGTEAFF
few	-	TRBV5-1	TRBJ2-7	TGCGCCAGCAGCTCGGGACCGAACTCCTACGAGCAGTACTTC	CASSSGPNSYEQYF
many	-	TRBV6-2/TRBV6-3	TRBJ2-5	TGTGCCAGCCCCAAGGGGTCGGCGCAAGAGACCCAGTACTTC	CASPKGSAQETQYF
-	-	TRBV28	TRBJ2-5	TGTGCCAGCAGCCCCCAATCTGGGGCCCAAGAGACCCAGTACTTC	CASSPQSGAQETQYF
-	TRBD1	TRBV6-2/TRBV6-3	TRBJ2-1	TGTGCCAGCAGATATAAGACAGGGTTACCCAATAAGCAGTTCTTC	CASRYKTGLPNKQFF
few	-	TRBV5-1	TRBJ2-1	TGCGCCAGCAGCTTCGGAAATAGCCAGGATGAGCAGTTCTTC	CASSFGNSQDEQFF
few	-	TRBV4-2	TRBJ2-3	TGTGCCAGCAGCCAAGAACGCTACCTCACAGATACGCAGTATTTT	CASSQERYLTDTQYF
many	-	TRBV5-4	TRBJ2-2	TGTGCCAGCAGCTTGGGAGGGACCGGGGAGCTGTTTTTT	CASSLGGTGELFF
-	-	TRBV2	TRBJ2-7	TGTGCCACCAGGCGGGAGCAGTACTTC	CATRREQYF
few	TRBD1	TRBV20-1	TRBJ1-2	TGCAGTGCCCCTGGACAGGGTGAATTCTATGACACCTTC	CSAPGQGEFYDTF
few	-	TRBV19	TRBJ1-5	TGTGCCAGTGGCACAGGGTTGCAGCCCCAGCATTTT	CASGTGLQPQHF
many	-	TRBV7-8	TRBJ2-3	TGTGCCAGCAGCGCCAGCTCGTACCAGCAGTATTTT	CASSASSYQQYF
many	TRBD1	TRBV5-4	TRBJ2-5	TGTGCCAGCAGCCAAGGGACAGTTGCGGGAGAGACCCAGTACTTC	CASSQGTVAGETQYF
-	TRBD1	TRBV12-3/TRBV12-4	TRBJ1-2	TGTGCCAGCAGCCCTTGGACAGGAAATTATGGCTACACCTTC	CASSPWTGNYGYTF
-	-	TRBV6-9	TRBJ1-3	TGTGCCAGCAGCCCCCAGCAAATCCCGGCTGAAAACACCATATATTTT	CASSPQQIPAENTIYF
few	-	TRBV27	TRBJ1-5	TGTGCCAGCAGGATGGACCTTTATAGCAATCAGCCCCAGCATTTT	CASRMDLYSNQPQHF
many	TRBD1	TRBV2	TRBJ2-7	TGTGCCAGCAGCGATCCGGGACAGACCCTCTACGAGCAGTACTTC	CASSDPGQTLYEQYF
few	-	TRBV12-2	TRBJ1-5	TGTGCAAGTCGCAGCGATTGGGACAGGAGTGGGTTGCAGGCTAATCAGCCCCAGCATTTT	CASRSDWDRSGLQANQPQHF
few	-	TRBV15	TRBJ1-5	TGTGCCACCAGCAGGGACTGGGGGGCAGGTCAGCCCCAGCATTTT	CATSRDWGAGQPQHF
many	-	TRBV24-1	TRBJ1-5	TGTGCCACTCACGGGGGACAACTCAATCAGCCCCAGCATTTT	CATHGGQLNQPQHF
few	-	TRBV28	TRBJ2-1	TGTGCCACTAAGACGGGGAGCTCCTACAATGAGCAGTTCTTC	CATKTGSSYNEQFF
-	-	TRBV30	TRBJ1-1	TGTGCCTGGGGGGGGATAGTCACTCCGAACACTGAAGCTTTCTTT	CAWGGIVTPNTEAFF
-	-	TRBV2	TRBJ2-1	TGTGCCAGCAGCGACTTGCGCAGGGGACGGGACAATGAGCAGTTCTTC	CASSDLRRGRDNEQFF
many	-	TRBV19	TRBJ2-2	TGTGCCAGTAGACCCTGGGCCGGGGAGCTGTTTTTT	CASRPWAGELFF
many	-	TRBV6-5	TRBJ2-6	TGTGCCAGCAGTTTAAGGGGGGCTGGGGCCAACGTCCTGACTTTC	CASSLRGAGANVLTF
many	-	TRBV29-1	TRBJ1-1	TGCAGCGTTCTGGGGCAGATGAACACTGAAGCTTTCTTT	CSVLGQMNTEAFF
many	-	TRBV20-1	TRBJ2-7	TGCAGTGCTAGTCCCGGGACATACTCCTACGAGCAGTACTTC	CSASPGTYSYEQYF
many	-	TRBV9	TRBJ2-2	TGTGCCAGCAGCGTCGATTGGAACACCGGGGAGCTGTTTTTT	CASSVDWNTGELFF
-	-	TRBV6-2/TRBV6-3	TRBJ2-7	TGTGCCAGCAGTAGCCACGGCGGGGGCGGCGACGAGCAGTACTTC	CASSSHGGGGDEQYF
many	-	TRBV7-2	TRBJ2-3	TGTGCCAGCGGGAGTAGCACAGATACGCAGTATTTT	CASGSSTDTQYF
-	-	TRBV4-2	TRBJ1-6	TGTGCCAGCAGCCAAGAAGTCCAGGGAAAGTATGATTCACCCCTCCACTTT	CASSQEVQGKYDSPLHF
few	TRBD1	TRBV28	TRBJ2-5	TGTGCCAGCAGTGGCTACAGGGGGGCCCAAGGCCAAGAGACCCAGTACTTC	CASSGYRGAQGQETQYF
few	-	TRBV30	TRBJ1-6	TGTGCCTGGAGTGCCTCGGGGCCCGATATCAGTTCACCCCTCCACTTT	CAWSASGPDISSPLHF
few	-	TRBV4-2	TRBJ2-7	TGTGCCAGCAGCCAAGATCCCGGGACAACCTACGAGCAGTACTTC	CASSQDPGTTYEQYF
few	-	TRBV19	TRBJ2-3	TGTGCCAGTGGTCAGGGTGGAGGCAGCACAGATACGCAGTATTTT	CASGQGGGSTDTQYF
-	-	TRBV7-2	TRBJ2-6	TGTGCCAGCAGCTTAAGGCAGGGACTTACTGGGGCCAACGTCCTGACTTTC	CASSLRQGLTGANVLTF
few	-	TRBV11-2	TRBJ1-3	TGTGCCAGCGGAGCATTCTTACAGGGACTTCGTGGAAACACCATATATTTT	CASGAFLQGLRGNTIYF
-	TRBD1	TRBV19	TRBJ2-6	TGTGCCAGTAGACCTGGACAGGGGGCATGGGGGGCCAACGTCCTGACTTTC	CASRPGQGAWGANVLTF